The 26 T cell receptor beta chains given below trace back to one sample, sequenced in a study of shared clonotypes between healthy human individuals (dated by TCRdb to 2020 to 2021). For the CD8 naive samples, CD45RO-negative cells were positively selected for CCR7, yielding a CD45RA+CCR7+ population from which TemRA cells were excluded. Library preparation was by the immunoSEQ multiplex PCR assay. Drawn from immuneACCESS, this table holds only the in-frame rearrangements with V and J called that TCRdb kept. Clones are partly lost; checked studies trace under half to an unresolved V gene and leave the rest unexplained. The sample table contains hundreds of thousands of clones; only one count was recorded for about 91% of them. 24% of the sample rests with the top ten. The sample taken for sequencing was naive CD8+ T cells sorted from blood. The intended sense of this specimen's cell subset or site label: CD45RA+CCR7+. These receptors were taken from a man in his thirties or forties in good health.

The V and J genes are TRBV13 and TRBJ2-7; D remains ambiguous. Germline-derived CDR1 and CDR2 are PRHDT and FYEKMQ (reference sequence). The CDR3 covers 14 residues. Trimming took off 6 bases at V and 3 bases at J, with 15 bases between the two ends. CDR3 sequence (DNA): TGTGCCAGCAGTTTGGCCGGCTTCAACTACGAGCAGTACTTC. It specifies CASSLAGFNYEQYF.

V and J are TRBV11-2 and TRBJ1-4, with D uncertain. CDR3 length: 15 residues. V lost 4 bases and J 4 bases, leaving 13 bases between the germline ends. Germline assignment: CDR1 SGHAT and CDR2 FQNNGV. CDR3 protein: CASSSRARSNEKLFF. Written as DNA, the CDR3 is TGTGCCAGCAGCTCCAGAGCTAGAAGTAATGAAAAACTGTTTTTT. Drawing the rest from reference TRBV11-2 and TRBJ1-4, the complete variable domain is EAGVAQSPRYKIIEKRQSVAFWCNPISGHATLYWYQQILGQGPKLLIQFQNNGVVDDSQLPKDRFSAERLKGVDSTLKIQPAKLEDSAVYLCASSSRARSNEKLFFGSGTQLSVL.

This chain uses TRBV19 with TRBJ2-3; D is undetermined. Germline CDR1 is LNHDA and CDR2 is SQIVND (reference sequence). Trimming cost V 1 base and J 5 bases, with 31 bases left between them. The CDR3 contains 21 residues. Here the CDR3 reads CASSIGLGEGPLIEKQDTQYF. In nucleotides, the CDR3 is TGTGCCAGTAGTATAGGATTAGGAGAAGGTCCCCTTATCGAGAAACAAGATACGCAGTATTTT.

The gene calls are TRBV27 and TRBJ2-2; 7 bases are a match to TRBD2. The CDR3 contains 14 residues. Germline V lookup: CDR1 MNHEY, CDR2 SMNVEV (reference sequence). Unmatched junction bases numbered 3, after V lost 3 bases and J lost 5 bases. The CDR3 DNA reads TGTGCCAGCAGTTTGTGGGAGGGTACCGGGGAGCTGTTTTTT. It encodes CASSLWEGTGELFF.

The V call is TRBV10-1, the J call TRBJ2-3; D may correspond to TRBD1 or TRBD2 (5 bases each). CDR3 length: 14 amino acids. Per the germline V gene, CDR1 is WNHNN and CDR2 is SYGVQD (reference sequence). V was pared by 3 bases and J by 8 bases, with 15 bases between. CDR3 sequence: CASSDWDLEGTQYF. CDR3 nucleotide sequence: TGCGCCAGCAGTGATTGGGACCTCGAGGGTACGCAGTATTTT.

This clone was seen a single time. This chain uses TRBV7-9 with TRBJ1-2; no definite D call. Trimming left V 7 bases short and J 6 bases short, with 15 bases between. Germline assignment: CDR1 SEHNR and CDR2 FQNEAQ (reference sequence). CDR3 length: 13 residues. The CDR3 spells CASTLWSGNGYTF. Written as DNA, the CDR3 is TGTGCCAGCACCCTATGGTCGGGAAATGGCTACACCTTC. Full variable domain (missing parts from reference TRBV7-9 and TRBJ1-2): DTGVSQNPRHKITKRGQNVTFRCDPISEHNRLYWYRQTLGQGPEFLTYFQNEAQLEKSRLLSDRFSAERPKGSFSTLEIQRTEQGDSAMYLCASTLWSGNGYTFGSGTRLTVV.

The V gene is TRBV7-2, the J gene TRBJ2-7; 8 bases fit TRBD2. Germline lookup yields CDR1 SGHTA and CDR2 FQGNSA. V was pared by 1 base and J by 5 bases, with 7 bases of the junction left unmatched. The CDR3 sequence is 15 residues long. This CDR3 is CASSLVASGWDEQYF. The CDR3 DNA reads as TGTGCCAGCAGCTTAGTAGCTAGCGGGTGGGACGAGCAGTACTTC. Together with reference TRBV7-2 and TRBJ2-7, the CDR3 gives the full variable domain: GAGVSQSPSNKVTEKGKDVELRCDPISGHTALYWYRQSLGQGLEFLIYFQGNSAPDKSGLPSDRFSAERTGGSVSTLTIQRTQQEDSAVYLCASSLVASGWDEQYFGPGTRLTVT.

Comment on this clone: A read error may explain this, as a much larger clone is one base away. The J gene is TRBJ2-3, the V gene TRBV7-9; D is perhaps TRBD2 (5 bases). Trimming stripped 5 bases from V and 3 bases from J, with 15 bases between. Germline V gene data show CDR1 as SEHNR and CDR2 as FQNEAQ (reference sequence). There are 15 residues in the CDR3. This CDR3 reads CASSLVEPGTDTQYF. As DNA, the CDR3 is TGTGCCAGCAGCCTAGTCGAGCCGGGAACAGATACGCAGTATTTT.

Written as DNA, the CDR3 is TGTGCCAGCAGCTATACAGACCAAAAGGGGATGCCTGAAGCTTTCTTT. Translating it yields CASSYTDQKGMPEAFF. The chain links TRBV7-8 to TRBJ1-1, with a possible D match to TRBD1 (5 bases). V lost 4 bases, J lost 6 bases, and 21 bases lay in between. The germline V gene encodes CDR1 SGHVS and CDR2 FQNEAQ. The CDR3 totals 16 residues.

This sequence joins TRBV27 and TRBJ2-3, with 7 bases that match TRBD1. V lost 5 bases, J lost 2 bases, and 13 bases stayed unmatched. The CDR3 runs 17 residues. Germline V lookup: CDR1 MNHEY, CDR2 SMNVEV (reference sequence). The DNA of the CDR3 is TGTGCCAGCAGTCTCCTGAGGACAGGTGTTGTCACAGATACGCAGTATTTT. Translating gives CASSLLRTGVVTDTQYF.

This rearrangement joins TRBV10-2 to TRBJ2-7; 10 positions match TRBD2. The CDR3 loop spans 15 amino acids. Germline V gene sequence: CDR1 WSHSY, CDR2 SAAADI. The V and J ends lost 2 bases and 5 bases, in that order; junction bases with no gene match: 6. CDR3 loop: CASSEPSSGSDEQYF. The CDR3, as DNA: TGCGCCAGCAGTGAGCCGTCTAGCGGGAGTGACGAGCAGTACTTC.

This clone came up once. This sequence joins TRBV28 and TRBJ2-5, with D unclear. From germline, CDR1 is MDHEN and CDR2 SYDVKM. The CDR3 is 14 amino acids. Trimming removed 6 bases at V and 1 base at J, with 12 bases between. The CDR3 nucleotides read TGTGCCAGCAGCATTCGACGGATCCAAGAGACCCAGTACTTC. It translates to CASSIRRIQETQYF.

J is TRBJ1-1 and V is TRBV25-1, with D unresolved. Per the germline V gene, CDR1 is MGHDK and CDR2 is SYGVNS. The CDR3 extends over 11 amino acids. V shed 10 bases and J shed 1 base, with 7 bases lying between them. The CDR3 nucleotides read TGTGCCACATTTACGAACACTGAAGCTTTCTTT. Translation: CATFTNTEAFF.

The gene calls are TRBV6-6 and TRBJ1-5; perhaps TRBD1 as D (5 bases). V was cut by 7 bases and J by 3 bases, with 13 bases left in between. The CDR3 sequence is 14 residues long. Germline values: CDR1 MNHNY, CDR2 SVGAGI (reference sequence). CDR3 in DNA: TGTGCCAGCACCAGCGGGACGGTCAATCAGCCCCAGCATTTT. Translated, it gives CASTSGTVNQPQHF.

V is TRBV27 and J is TRBJ2-4; 10 nucleotides line up with TRBD1. This CDR3 has 16 amino acids. Trimming cost V 3 bases and J 4 bases; bases outside gene matches: 6. Germline CDR1 and CDR2: MNHEY and SMNVEV (reference sequence). The CDR3 sequence is CASSFSRGQGKNIQYF. The CDR3 DNA reads as TGTGCCAGCAGTTTTTCCCGGGGACAGGGGAAAAACATTCAGTACTTC.

This chain uses TRBV4-1 with TRBJ2-7, with D tentatively TRBD1 or TRBD2 (6 bases each). Germline values: CDR1 MGHRA, CDR2 YSYEKL. Trimming took off 0 bases at V and 3 bases at J, with 15 bases between the two ends. The CDR3 totals 16 residues. The CDR3, as DNA: TGCGCCAGCAGCCAAGAGGGGGCGGGACTGAACTACGAGCAGTACTTC. Amino acid sequence: CASSQEGAGLNYEQYF.

The chain joins TRBV7-3 to TRBJ2-1, with D perhaps TRBD1 or TRBD2 (5 bases each). The V end was cut by 4 bases, the J end by 10 bases, with 11 bases between. From germline, CDR1 is SGHTA and CDR2 FQGTGA. The CDR3 contains 12 residues. The DNA of the CDR3 is TGTGCCAGCAGCTCTAATTGGGGGGAGCAGTTCTTC. Translation: CASSSNWGEQFF.

The chain uses TRBV6-5 and TRBJ2-5; D is ambiguous. The CDR3 covers 15 residues. Germline V gene sequence: CDR1 MNHEY, CDR2 SVGAGI. Trimming pared 0 bases from V and 5 bases from J, leaving 13 bases between. The CDR3 nucleotides are TGTGCCAGCAGTTACTCGATTGGAGCCGGGGAGACCCAGTACTTC. It is translated as CASSYSIGAGETQYF.

Concerning this clone itself: The sample carries other DNA sequences with the same CDR3. The chain employs TRBV25-1 and TRBJ2-1; TRBD1 or TRBD2 may be the D gene (5 bases each). Trimming removed 4 bases at V and 7 bases at J, with 5 bases between. CDR3 size: 11 residues. Germline lookup yields CDR1 MGHDK and CDR2 SYGVNS. The CDR3 DNA follows: TGTGCCAGCAGTGGGGGGAATGAGCAGTTCTTC. Translated: CASSGGNEQFF.

This clone has just one count. The chain couples TRBV27 to TRBJ2-3; tentative D call: TRBD1 (5 bases). CDR1 is MNHEY and CDR2 is SMNVEV in the germline V gene (reference sequence). The V end lost 5 bases, the J end lost 4 bases, and 13 bases lay between the germline ends. This CDR3 is 14 amino acids long. Here the CDR3 DNA reads TGTGCCAGCAGTCTCTCGCAGGGCCCAGATACGCAGTATTTT. Protein: CASSLSQGPDTQYF.

The chain has TRBV5-1 and TRBJ2-5; D is unclear. Trimming removed 4 bases at V and 3 bases at J, with 7 bases between. Germline loops: CDR1 SGHRS, CDR2 YFSETQ. The CDR3 has 12 residues. CDR3 coding DNA: TGCGCCAGCAGCCGGACCAAAGAGACCCAGTACTTC. As protein: CASSRTKETQYF. The variable domain in full, with the rest retrieved from reference TRBV5-1 and TRBJ2-5, is KAGVTQTPRYLIKTRGQQVTLSCSPISGHRSVSWYQQTPGQGLQFLFEYFSETQRNKGNFPGRFSGRQFSNSRSEMNVSTLELGDSALYLCASSRTKETQYFGPGTRLLVL.

The chain employs TRBV4-1 and TRBJ2-7; 8 bases match TRBD2. CDR1 is MGHRA and CDR2 is YSYEKL in the germline V gene. V was pared by 2 bases and J by 4 bases, with 7 bases of the junction left unmatched. The CDR3 is 15 amino acids. The CDR3 region is CASSQYPGGKYEQYF. CDR3 in DNA: TGCGCCAGCAGCCAATACCCGGGAGGGAAGTACGAGCAGTACTTC.

This chain connects TRBV7-9 to TRBJ2-7, with 7 bases lining up with TRBD1. Germline values: CDR1 SEHNR, CDR2 FQNEAQ (reference sequence). The ends lost 0 bases at V and 5 bases at J; junction bases unmatched: 7. This CDR3 comprises 15 residues. The CDR3 nucleotides are TGTGCCAGCAGCTTAGCTGGACAGGTCCCCCACGAGCAGTACTTC. Its protein product is CASSLAGQVPHEQYF.

The J gene is TRBJ1-2, the V gene TRBV19; D uncertain. The V and J ends lost 9 bases and 7 bases respectively, with 18 bases between them. The CDR3 is 13 amino acids. Germline values: CDR1 LNHDA, CDR2 SQIVND (reference sequence). The CDR3 is CASSDFPMRGYTF. CDR3 coding DNA: TGTGCCAGCTCGGACTTTCCTATGCGTGGCTACACCTTC.

This chain connects TRBV6-1 to TRBJ1-5; D remains ambiguous. Trimming removed 6 bases at V and 0 bases at J, with 12 bases between. CDR1 and CDR2 (germline): MNHNS, SASEGT. The CDR3 consists of 15 residues. The CDR3 bases are TGTGCCAGCAGCCCGGGTGCTTATAGCAATCAGCCCCAGCATTTT. Encoded protein: CASSPGAYSNQPQHF.

V gene TRBV29-1 combines with J gene TRBJ2-3; 7 nucleotides line up with TRBD2. The germline V gene has CDR1 SQVTM and CDR2 ANQGSEA. J gave up 4 bases and V 1 base, and 5 bases lay outside the gene matches. The CDR3 consists of 14 residues. The CDR3 DNA sequence: TGCAGCGTTGAAGGGACTAGTGGGGCAGATACGCAGTATTTT. This translates into CSVEGTSGADTQYF.